The clone carrying this T cell receptor (beta chain) appeared many times. This sample was taken from a study of T-cell reconstitution after alpha-beta-depleted transplantation in children. The V gene's germline CDR1 is DFQATT and CDR2 SNEGSKA (reference sequence). Unmatched junction bases numbered 9, after V lost 3 bases and J lost 5 bases. This CDR3 comprises 15 residues. As it was prepared, the TCRbeta library received unique molecular identifiers. TCRdb reprocessed the PCR reads with MiXCR, giving one entry per CDR3 protein. The table records some 200,000 distinct CDR3 sequences, 14% to 15% of them present only once.

The sample in question was PBMCs from the stem cell graft donor, obtained from the stem cell graft. The TCR sequence derives from a human donor who donated a stem cell graft to a child with acute lymphoblastic leukemia. The J gene is TRBJ2-1, the V gene TRBV20-1, with TRBD2 identical over 8 bases. CDR3 nucleotides: TGCAGTGCTAGGAGGGGAGCGGGAGTTGACAATGAGCAGTTCTTC. The encoded protein is CSARRGAGVDNEQFF.